Shown below are 18 T cell receptor beta chains from a single sample sequenced in a study of monozygotic twins with inflammatory bowel disease. TCRdb derives one entry per CDR3 protein from the 5' RACE reads, leaving out DNA. The sample's table shows more than 300,000 distinct CDR3 sequences. Sequencing used blood. These receptors all come from a human donor with ulcerative colitis or Crohn's disease, or a healthy co-twin of an affected twin (not recorded which).

J is TRBJ2-7 and V is TRBV19; TCRdb selects TRBD2, and the lack of DNA leaves this call unchecked. Germline CDR1 is LNHDA and CDR2 is SQIVND (reference sequence). This CDR3 is 15 amino acids long. CDR3 sequence: CASSIKRMYHYEQYF.

This CDR3 reads CASSDPASYEQYF. The J gene is TRBJ2-7, the V gene TRBV25-1. The germline V gene has CDR1 MGHDK and CDR2 SYGVNS. There are 13 residues in the CDR3.

This chain joins TRBV5-1 and TRBJ2-2. Per germline, CDR1 SGHRS and CDR2 YFSETQ. The length of the CDR3 is 15 residues. CDR3 sequence: CASSFTQRNTGELFF.

The rearrangement uses TRBV6-5 and TRBJ2-1; TCRdb proposes TRBD2, but this gene call is untestable without DNA. CDR3 length: 15 amino acids. Germline CDR1 is MNHEY and CDR2 is SVGAGI. The CDR3 loop is CASSYLAGDYNEQFF.

The V gene is TRBV7-2, the J gene TRBJ1-5; TCRdb proposes TRBD1, but this gene call is untestable without DNA. This CDR3 region has 14 residues. Per germline, CDR1 SGHTA and CDR2 FQGNSA. The CDR3 sequence is CASSSPGGDQPQHF.

The V gene is TRBV6-1, the J gene TRBJ2-7; the TCRdb call, TRBD2, lacks DNA for checking. CDR3 size: 15 residues. Germline CDR1 reads MNHNS; CDR2 reads SASEGT. CDR3 in amino acids: CASRGPGSMSYEQYF.

This chain joins TRBV20-1 and TRBJ2-7; lacking DNA, the TRBD1 call made by TCRdb goes unchecked. Germline V gives CDR1 DFQATT, CDR2 SNEGSKA (reference sequence). The CDR3 extends over 15 amino acids. The CDR3 sequence is CSASTEGFHSYEQYF.

J is TRBJ2-5 and V is TRBV7-9; TCRdb selects TRBD1, and the lack of DNA leaves this call unchecked. The CDR3 contains 16 residues. Germline assignment: CDR1 SEHNR and CDR2 FQNEAQ (reference sequence). CDR3 residues: CASSWQGTVVGETQYF.

The J gene is TRBJ2-1, the V gene TRBV18; TCRdb picks TRBD1, but there is no DNA to check that call. Germline assignment: CDR1 KGHSH and CDR2 LQKENI. The CDR3 has 15 residues. CDR3 region: CASSPGTRLYNEQFF.

CDR3 amino acids: CASSLVNRGPYEQYF. The J gene is TRBJ2-7, the V gene TRBV7-9. The germline CDR1 and CDR2 sequences are SEHNR and FQNEAQ (reference sequence). The CDR3 is 15 amino acids.

The CDR3 is CASNGAQVIRSTIYF. The chain is built from TRBV12-3 or TRBV12-4 and TRBJ1-3; the TCRdb D gene call, TRBD1, has no DNA to confirm it. This CDR3 has 15 amino acids.

The rearrangement joins TRBV20-1 to TRBJ2-3. The germline CDR1 and CDR2 sequences are DFQATT and SNEGSKA (reference sequence). The CDR3 runs to 16 residues. This CDR3 is CSARDPAESSTDTQYF.

The chain is built from TRBV7-2 and TRBJ2-3; TCRdb picks TRBD1, but there is no DNA to check that call. CDR1 and CDR2 from the germline V gene are SGHTA and FQGNSA. The CDR3 is made up of 16 amino acids. The CDR3 here is CASSLVARGGTDTQYF.

The chain combines TRBV5-1 with TRBJ2-4; no DNA is available, so the TRBD2 call from TCRdb remains unchecked. Germline V lookup: CDR1 SGHRS, CDR2 YFSETQ. The CDR3 extends over 16 amino acids. This chain's CDR3 is CASSSLSGLAKNIQYF.

CDR3 sequence: CASSRGTPVQETQYF. The rearrangement joins TRBV7-2 to TRBJ2-5; the TCRdb call, TRBD1, lacks DNA for checking. CDR1 and CDR2 (germline): SGHTA, FQGNSA. The CDR3 runs 15 residues.

V is TRBV29-1 and J is TRBJ2-7; with no DNA, the TCRdb D assignment of TRBD2 cannot be verified. Germline CDR1 and CDR2: SQVTM and ANQGSEA. This CDR3 comprises 14 residues. This chain's CDR3 is CSVYGLAGSYEQYF.

The chain combines TRBV6-5 with TRBJ2-1; TCRdb names TRBD1, which stays unverified in the absence of DNA. CDR1 and CDR2 (germline): MNHEY, SVGAGI. The CDR3 contains 17 residues. The CDR3 here is CASSYGDSSLSYNEQFF.

This chain joins TRBV12-5 and TRBJ2-2. The CDR3 spans 16 residues. CDR1 and CDR2 from the germline V gene are LGHNT and FRNRAP. CDR3 amino acids: CASGLGLTRGTGELFF.